The next 24 T cell receptor beta chains were all read from a single sample in a study of T cells expressing NK-cell markers. Each CDR3 protein gets one entry in TCRdb, which reprocessed the 5' RACE reads and gives no DNA. The table counts around 100,000 distinct CDR3 sequences; 15% to 20% lies in the top ten. What was sequenced was blood T cells: a sorted CD56 or NKG2C T cell subset, CD4+ or CD8+ T cells, or bulk PBMC T cells (not recorded which). These receptors originate from a woman aged 18 to 75 in good health.

This rearrangement joins TRBV6-5 to TRBJ1-1; TCRdb's assignment of TRBD1 cannot be checked, as there is no DNA. Germline assignment: CDR1 MNHEY and CDR2 SVGAGI. The CDR3 is made up of 16 amino acids. The CDR3 loop is CASSYSLTGMNTEAFF.

This chain connects TRBV5-1 to TRBJ2-5. The length of the CDR3 is 14 residues. The germline V gene has CDR1 SGHRS and CDR2 YFSETQ. The CDR3 region is CASSLEGWEETQYF.

The chain couples TRBV7-6 to TRBJ2-3; TCRdb gives TRBD2 as the D gene, but with no DNA this cannot be confirmed. The CDR3 is 15 residues long. Germline lookup yields CDR1 SGHVS and CDR2 FNYEAQ. CDR3 region: CASTTLAGNTDTQYF. Based on the CDR3 plus reference TRBV7-6 and TRBJ2-3, the full variable domain is GAGVSQSPRYKVTKRGQDVALRCDPISGHVSLYWYRQALGQGPEFLTYFNYEAQQDKSGLPNDRFSAERPEGSISTLTIQRTEQRDSAMYRCASTTLAGNTDTQYFGPGTRLTVL.

V gene TRBV27 combines with J gene TRBJ1-2; lacking DNA, the TRBD1 call made by TCRdb goes unchecked. The CDR3 runs to 14 residues. Per germline, CDR1 MNHEY and CDR2 SMNVEV (reference sequence). The CDR3 spells CASSLGGQTYGYTF.

The chain employs TRBV15 and TRBJ2-3. The CDR3 extends over 13 amino acids. CDR1 and CDR2 (germline): LNHNV, YYDKDF (reference sequence). The CDR3: CATSGPWKDTQYF.

The rearrangement links TRBV4-3 to TRBJ1-5; TCRdb designates TRBD1, a call that cannot be tested without DNA. This CDR3 has 14 amino acids. CDR1 is LGHNA and CDR2 is YSLEER in the germline V gene. CDR3: CASSQGQGGQPQHF.

The rearrangement links TRBV7-9 to TRBJ2-7; with no DNA, the TCRdb D assignment of TRBD1 cannot be verified. The V gene's germline CDR1 is SEHNR and CDR2 FQNEAQ (reference sequence). This CDR3 region has 13 residues. CDR3 amino acids: CASSQARTGEQYF.

The CDR3 is CASSLDRTGELFF. V is TRBV5-1 and J is TRBJ2-2. The length of the CDR3 is 13 residues. The V gene's germline CDR1 is SGHRS and CDR2 YFSETQ.

The chain recombines TRBV19 with TRBJ1-5; TCRdb's assignment of TRBD1 cannot be checked, as there is no DNA. The CDR3 has 19 residues. Germline V gene lookup returns CDR1 LNHDA and CDR2 SQIVND (reference sequence). The CDR3 sequence: CASSGTGTGPVKSNQPQHF.

V and J are TRBV20-1 and TRBJ2-5; TCRdb reports TRBD2, a call that lacks DNA to check it against. The CDR3 has 15 amino acids. Germline V gene sequence: CDR1 DFQATT, CDR2 SNEGSKA (reference sequence). The CDR3 sequence: CSARDILSERETQYF.

The genes are TRBV20-1 and TRBJ1-2. The CDR3 extends over 13 amino acids. CDR1 is DFQATT and CDR2 is SNEGSKA in the germline V gene (reference sequence). The chain's CDR3 is CSARSGQSYGYTF.

V usage is TRBV7-9 and J usage is TRBJ1-1; TCRdb's D call of TRBD1 is untestable without DNA. This CDR3 comprises 15 residues. CDR1 SEHNR and CDR2 FQNEAQ come from the germline V gene (reference sequence). This CDR3 is CASSASSGGWTEAFF.

The CDR3 spells CASRNPTFLAASTDTQYF. V and J are TRBV6-2 or TRBV6-3 and TRBJ2-3; without DNA, the TCRdb call of TRBD2 cannot be checked. CDR1 is MNHEY and CDR2 is SVGEGT in the germline V gene. This CDR3 contains 18 residues.

The chain combines TRBV5-6 with TRBJ2-1. Per the germline V gene, CDR1 is SGHDT and CDR2 is YYEEEE. This CDR3 contains 13 residues. The CDR3 reads CASSLGSVDEQFF.

This rearrangement joins TRBV7-3 to TRBJ2-2; TCRdb calls TRBD1, which cannot be checked without DNA. This CDR3 comprises 14 residues. Germline V gene lookup returns CDR1 SGHTA and CDR2 FQGTGA. CDR3 region: CASSGIRGTGELFF.

The gene calls are TRBV15 and TRBJ1-1; TCRdb's D call of TRBD1 is untestable without DNA. This CDR3 spans 13 amino acids. CDR1 is LNHNV and CDR2 is YYDKDF in the germline V gene (reference sequence). CDR3 region: CATSGTGVTEAFF.

The chain carries TRBV6-5 and TRBJ1-4; the D call of TRBD1 rests on TCRdb alone, since no DNA is present to check it. Germline V gives CDR1 MNHEY, CDR2 SVGAGI. This CDR3 comprises 12 residues. CDR3 in amino acids: CASQGREEKLFF.

The chain has TRBV11-2 and TRBJ2-1; TCRdb picks TRBD1, but there is no DNA to check that call. The V gene's germline CDR1 is SGHAT and CDR2 FQNNGV. The CDR3 spans 17 residues. The CDR3 sequence: CASSTPGYLGSYNEQFF.

The chain couples TRBV9 to TRBJ2-3; TCRdb picks TRBD2, but there is no DNA to check that call. Germline loops: CDR1 SGDLS, CDR2 YYNGEE. This CDR3 contains 17 residues. CDR3 loop: CASSHSPNRVETDTQYF.

The rearrangement joins TRBV2 to TRBJ1-1. This CDR3 contains 13 residues. Per the germline V gene, CDR1 is SNHLY and CDR2 is FYNNEI. The CDR3 loop is CASSEGRSTEAFF.

This rearrangement joins TRBV29-1 to TRBJ2-5; TCRdb returns TRBD2, unconfirmable since there is no DNA. This CDR3 comprises 20 residues. In germline, CDR1 is SQVTM, CDR2 ANQGSEA. The CDR3 loop is CSVDHGTAPRLAGDQETQYF.

The genes are TRBV29-1 and TRBJ2-5; TCRdb's D call, TRBD1, is unchecked because there is no DNA. Germline lookup yields CDR1 SQVTM and CDR2 ANQGSEA. The CDR3 is 16 amino acids. The CDR3 spells CSVESLRDPHYETQYF.

The chain carries TRBV7-9 and TRBJ2-3; as DNA is missing, the TRBD1 call by TCRdb cannot be tested. CDR3 size: 16 residues. From germline, CDR1 is SEHNR and CDR2 FQNEAQ (reference sequence). The CDR3 sequence is CASSPGISPSTDTQYF.

The gene calls are TRBV10-3 and TRBJ1-1; TCRdb proposes TRBD1, but this gene call is untestable without DNA. The CDR3 is made up of 14 amino acids. CDR1 is ENHRY and CDR2 is SYGVKD in the germline V gene. The CDR3 here is CAISATGTNTEAFF.